The following is a T cell receptor (beta chain) sequence with its context. This entry belongs to a study of blood T cell repertoires in COVID-19. The J segment lost 9 bases and the V segment lost 10 bases, leaving 10 bases of the junction unmatched. Germline V gene sequence: CDR1 MDHEN, CDR2 SYDVKM. The length of the CDR3 is 14 residues. Repertoires were generated with immunoSEQ multiplex PCR, while TCRdb's copy carries only in-frame clones and drops some. The table includes about 440,000 clones, around 90% detected once. The chain links TRBV28 to TRBJ1-6; 9 positions match TRBD1. This receptor was identified in a woman younger than 30 with acute COVID-19. Sequencing input: PBMCs or T cells enriched from blood (not recorded which). This CDR3 is CATTMGQGGSPLHF. The CDR3 bases are TGTGCCACTACTATGGGACAGGGAGGTTCACCCCTCCACTTT.